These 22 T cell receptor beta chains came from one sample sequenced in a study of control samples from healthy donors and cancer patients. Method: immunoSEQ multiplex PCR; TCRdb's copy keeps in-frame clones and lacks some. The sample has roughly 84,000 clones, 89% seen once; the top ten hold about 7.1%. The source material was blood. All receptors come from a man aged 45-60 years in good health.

The CDR3: CASSPRRDSNTEAFF. CDR3 nucleotide sequence: TGTGCCAGCAGCCCCCGCCGTGACAGTAACACTGAAGCTTTCTTT. This chain joins TRBV7-8 and TRBJ1-1, with D possibly matching TRBD1 (5 bases). The CDR3 is made up of 15 amino acids. Germline-derived CDR1 and CDR2 are SGHVS and FQNEAQ. Trimming stripped 5 bases from V and 2 bases from J, with 15 bases between.

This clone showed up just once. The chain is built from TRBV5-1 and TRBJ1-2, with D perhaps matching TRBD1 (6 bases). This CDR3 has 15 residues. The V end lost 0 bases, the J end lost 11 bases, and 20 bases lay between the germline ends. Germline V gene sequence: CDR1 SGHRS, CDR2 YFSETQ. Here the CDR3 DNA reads TGCGCCAGCAGCTTGGCCCAGTGGGGGGCCCAAGGGTACACCTTC. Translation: CASSLAQWGAQGYTF. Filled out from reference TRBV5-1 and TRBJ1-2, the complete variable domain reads KAGVTQTPRYLIKTRGQQVTLSCSPISGHRSVSWYQQTPGQGLQFLFEYFSETQRNKGNFPGRFSGRQFSNSRSEMNVSTLELGDSALYLCASSLAQWGAQGYTFGSGTRLTVV.

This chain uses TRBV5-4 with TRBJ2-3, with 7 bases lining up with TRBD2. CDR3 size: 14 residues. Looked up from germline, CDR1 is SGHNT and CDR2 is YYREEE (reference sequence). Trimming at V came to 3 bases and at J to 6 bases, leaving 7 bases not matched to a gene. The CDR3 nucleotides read TGTGCCAGCAGCTCCAGACTAGCCTCGGATACGCAGTATTTT. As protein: CASSSRLASDTQYF.

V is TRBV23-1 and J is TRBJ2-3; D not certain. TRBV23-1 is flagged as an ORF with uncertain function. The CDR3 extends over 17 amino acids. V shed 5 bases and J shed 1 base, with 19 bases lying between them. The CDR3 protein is CASSAHTTPGGTDTQYF. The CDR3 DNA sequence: TGCGCCAGCAGTGCCCACACAACACCCGGAGGCACAGATACGCAGTATTTT.

CDR3 nucleotides: TGTGCCAGCGGCCACGTCGGGTACGAGCAGTACTTC. It encodes CASGHVGYEQYF. The chain uses TRBV27 and TRBJ2-7; D remains ambiguous. V was pared by 8 bases and J by 4 bases, with 12 bases between. This CDR3 is built from 12 residues. Looked up from germline, CDR1 is MNHEY and CDR2 is SMNVEV (reference sequence).

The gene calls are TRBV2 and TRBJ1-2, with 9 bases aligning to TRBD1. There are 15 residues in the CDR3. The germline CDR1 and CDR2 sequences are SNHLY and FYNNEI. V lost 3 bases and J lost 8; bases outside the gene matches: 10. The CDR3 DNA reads TGTGCCAGCAGTGACCCGGGACAGGGCATATACGGCTACACCTTC. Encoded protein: CASSDPGQGIYGYTF. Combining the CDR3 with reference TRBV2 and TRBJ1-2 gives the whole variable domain EPEVTQTPSHQVTQMGQEVILRCVPISNHLYFYWYRQILGQKVEFLVSFYNNEISEKSEIFDDQFSVERPDGSNFTLKIRSTKLEDSAMYFCASSDPGQGIYGYTFGSGTRLTVV.

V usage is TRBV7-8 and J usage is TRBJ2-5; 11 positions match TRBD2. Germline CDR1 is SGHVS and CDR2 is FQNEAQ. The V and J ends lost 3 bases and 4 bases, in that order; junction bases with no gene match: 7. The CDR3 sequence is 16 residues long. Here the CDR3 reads CASSFDVLAGGETQYF. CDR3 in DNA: TGTGCCAGCAGCTTCGACGTTCTAGCGGGGGGAGAGACCCAGTACTTC. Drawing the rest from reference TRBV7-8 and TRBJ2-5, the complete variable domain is GAGVSQSPRYKVAKRGQDVALRCDPISGHVSLFWYQQALGQGPEFLTYFQNEAQLDKSGLPSDRFFAERPEGSVSTLKIQRTQQEDSAVYLCASSFDVLAGGETQYFGPGTRLLVL.

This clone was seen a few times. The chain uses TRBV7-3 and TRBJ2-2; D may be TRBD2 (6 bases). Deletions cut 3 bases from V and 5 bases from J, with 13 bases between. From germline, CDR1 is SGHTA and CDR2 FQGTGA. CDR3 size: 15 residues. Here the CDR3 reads CASSFTGTPTGELFF. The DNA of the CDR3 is TGTGCCAGCAGCTTTACCGGGACTCCAACCGGGGAGCTGTTTTTT.

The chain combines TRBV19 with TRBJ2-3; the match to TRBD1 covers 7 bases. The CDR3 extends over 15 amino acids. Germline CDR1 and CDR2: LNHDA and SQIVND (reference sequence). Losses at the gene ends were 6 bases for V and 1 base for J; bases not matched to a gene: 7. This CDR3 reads CASRGRDRGTDTQYF. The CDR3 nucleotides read TGTGCCAGTAGGGGGAGAGACAGGGGCACAGATACGCAGTATTTT.

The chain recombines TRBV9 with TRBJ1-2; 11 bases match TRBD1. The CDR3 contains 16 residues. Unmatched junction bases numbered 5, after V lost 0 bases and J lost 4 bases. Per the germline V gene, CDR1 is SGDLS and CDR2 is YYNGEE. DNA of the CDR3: TGTGCCAGCAGCGTAGCTGTGGGGACAGGGGGCTATGGCTACACCTTC. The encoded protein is CASSVAVGTGGYGYTF. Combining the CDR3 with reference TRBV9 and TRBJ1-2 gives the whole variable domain DSGVTQTPKHLITATGQRVTLRCSPRSGDLSVYWYQQSLDQGLQFLIQYYNGEERAKGNILERFSAQQFPDLHSELNLSSLELGDSALYFCASSVAVGTGGYGYTFGSGTRLTVV.

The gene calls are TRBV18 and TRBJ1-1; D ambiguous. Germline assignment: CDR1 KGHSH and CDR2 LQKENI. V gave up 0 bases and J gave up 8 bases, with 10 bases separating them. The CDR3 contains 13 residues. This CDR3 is CASSPPSFIEAFF. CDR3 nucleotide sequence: TGTGCCAGCTCACCACCGTCATTTATAGAAGCTTTCTTT.

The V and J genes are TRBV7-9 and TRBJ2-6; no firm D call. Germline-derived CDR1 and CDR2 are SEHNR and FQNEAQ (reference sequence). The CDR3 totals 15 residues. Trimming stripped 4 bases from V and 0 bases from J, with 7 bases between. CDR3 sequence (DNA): TGTGCCAGCAGCTCGACTGGCTCTGGGGCCAACGTCCTGACTTTC. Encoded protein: CASSSTGSGANVLTF.

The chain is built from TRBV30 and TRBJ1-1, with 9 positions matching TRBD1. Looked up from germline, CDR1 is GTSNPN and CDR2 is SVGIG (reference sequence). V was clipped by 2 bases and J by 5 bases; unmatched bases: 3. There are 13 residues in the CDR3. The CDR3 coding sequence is TGTGCCTGGAGTCTCGGGACAGGGACTGAAGCTTTCTTT. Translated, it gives CAWSLGTGTEAFF. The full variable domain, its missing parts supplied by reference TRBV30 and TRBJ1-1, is SQTIHQWPATLVQPVGSPLSLECTVEGTSNPNLYWYRQAAGRGLQLLFYSVGIGQISSEVPQNLSASRPQDRQFILSSKKLLLSDSGFYLCAWSLGTGTEAFFGQGTRLTVV.

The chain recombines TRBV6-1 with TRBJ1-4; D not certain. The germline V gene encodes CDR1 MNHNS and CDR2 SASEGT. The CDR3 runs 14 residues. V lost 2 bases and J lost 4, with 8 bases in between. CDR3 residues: CASSEWVVNEKLFF. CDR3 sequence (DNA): TGTGCCAGCAGTGAATGGGTGGTTAATGAAAAACTGTTTTTT.

The CDR3 here is CASSLDTDSPLHF. The CDR3 bases are TGTGCCAGCAGCTTAGATACCGATTCACCCCTCCACTTT. The chain employs TRBV7-6 and TRBJ1-6; D unclear. The CDR3 is 13 amino acids. The V end lost 1 base, the J end lost 8 bases, and 6 bases lay between the germline ends. Germline V lookup: CDR1 SGHVS, CDR2 FNYEAQ.

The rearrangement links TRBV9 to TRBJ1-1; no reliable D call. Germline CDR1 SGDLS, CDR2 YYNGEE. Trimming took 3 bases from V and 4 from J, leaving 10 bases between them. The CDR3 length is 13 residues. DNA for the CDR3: TGTGCCAGCAGCGCTAGTCTCGGCACTGAAGCTTTCTTT. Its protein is CASSASLGTEAFF.

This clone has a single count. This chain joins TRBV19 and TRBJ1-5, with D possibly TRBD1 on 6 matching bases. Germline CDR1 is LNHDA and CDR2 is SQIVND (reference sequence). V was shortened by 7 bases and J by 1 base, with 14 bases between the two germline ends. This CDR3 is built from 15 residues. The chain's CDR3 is CASNQVRGSNQPQHF. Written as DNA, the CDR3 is TGTGCCAGTAATCAAGTAAGGGGGAGCAATCAGCCCCAGCATTTT.

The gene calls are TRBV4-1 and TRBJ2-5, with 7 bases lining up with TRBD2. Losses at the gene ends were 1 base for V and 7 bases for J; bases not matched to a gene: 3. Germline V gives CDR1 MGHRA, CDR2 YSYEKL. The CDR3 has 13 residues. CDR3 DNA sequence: TGCGCCAGCAGCCAAGCTAGCGGTGGGACCCAGTACTTC. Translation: CASSQASGGTQYF.

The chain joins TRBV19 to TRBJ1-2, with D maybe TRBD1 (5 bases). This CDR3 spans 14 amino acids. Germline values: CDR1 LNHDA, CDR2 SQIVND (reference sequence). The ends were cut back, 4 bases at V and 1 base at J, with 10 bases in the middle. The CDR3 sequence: CASSTQGNNYGYTF. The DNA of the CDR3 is TGTGCCAGTAGTACCCAGGGCAATAACTATGGCTACACCTTC.

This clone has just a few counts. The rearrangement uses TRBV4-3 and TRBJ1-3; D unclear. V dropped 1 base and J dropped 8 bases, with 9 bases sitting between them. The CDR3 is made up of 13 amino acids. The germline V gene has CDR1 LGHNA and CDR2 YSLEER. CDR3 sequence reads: CASSQAARDTIYF. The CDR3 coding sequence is TGCGCCAGCAGCCAAGCCGCGAGGGACACCATATATTTT.

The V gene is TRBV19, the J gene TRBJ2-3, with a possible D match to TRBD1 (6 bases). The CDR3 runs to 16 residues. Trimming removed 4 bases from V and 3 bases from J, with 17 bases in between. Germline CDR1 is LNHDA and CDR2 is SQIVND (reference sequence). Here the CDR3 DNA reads TGTGCCAGTAGTACAGCAGGGGCTGGTGGAACAGATACGCAGTATTTT. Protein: CASSTAGAGGTDTQYF. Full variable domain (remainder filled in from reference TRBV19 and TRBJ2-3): DGGITQSPKYLFRKEGQNVTLSCEQNLNHDAMYWYRQDPGQGLRLIYYSQIVNDFQKGDIAEGYSVSREKKESFPLTVTSAQKNPTAFYLCASSTAGAGGTDTQYFGPGTRLTVL.

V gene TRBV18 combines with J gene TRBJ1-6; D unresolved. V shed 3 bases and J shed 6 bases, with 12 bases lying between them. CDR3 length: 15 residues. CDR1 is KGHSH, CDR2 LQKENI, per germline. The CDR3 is CASSPDNGGNSPLHF. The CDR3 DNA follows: TGTGCCAGCTCACCGGATAACGGTGGTAATTCACCCCTCCACTTT.